These 11 T cell receptor beta chains were sequenced from one sample in a study of breast tumors, draining lymph nodes, adjacent tissues. TCRdb processed the multiplex PCR reads anew with MiXCR; each CDR3 protein has one entry. The sample includes 20,000 or so distinct CDR3 sequences, roughly three fifths of them seen just once. The sequenced material came from tumor-adjacent breast tissue. The receptors were sampled from a female donor with breast cancer. Some clones in this sample may be carry-over from other donors' samples.

This clonotype is deemed medium-sized. The chain has TRBV6-5 and TRBJ2-7; the D gene could be TRBD1 or TRBD2 (5 bases each). Germline-derived CDR1 and CDR2 are MNHEY and SVGAGI. V shed 8 bases and J shed 2 bases, with 16 bases lying between them. This CDR3 has 14 residues. The CDR3: CASRSGDATYEQYF. The CDR3, as DNA: TGTGCCAGCCGAAGTGGGGACGCCACCTACGAGCAGTACTTC.

This clonotype occurred once. The chain employs TRBV19 and TRBJ2-3, with D possibly being TRBD1 or TRBD2 (5 bases each). The CDR3 has 15 residues. V was shortened by 6 bases and J by 0 bases, with 13 bases between the two germline ends. Germline CDR1 and CDR2: LNHDA and SQIVND (reference sequence). CDR3 protein: CASRRGKGSTDTQYF. The CDR3 DNA follows: TGTGCCAGTAGACGGGGAAAGGGGAGCACAGATACGCAGTATTTT.

CDR3 in amino acids: CSARDGKETQYF. CDR3 coding DNA: TGCAGTGCTAGAGATGGCAAAGAGACCCAGTACTTC. V is TRBV20-1 and J is TRBJ2-5; D not resolved. The germline gives CDR1 DFQATT, CDR2 SNEGSKA (reference sequence). The CDR3 totals 12 residues. V was clipped by 0 bases and J by 3 bases, with 5 bases between them.

This rearrangement joins TRBV20-1 to TRBJ2-1; 14 positions match TRBD2. This CDR3 is built from 17 residues. The V gene's germline CDR1 is DFQATT and CDR2 SNEGSKA (reference sequence). J was trimmed by 3 bases and V by 4 bases; bases with no gene match: 8. The CDR3 sequence is CSAKGLAGVFVYNEQFF. CDR3 nucleotides: TGCAGTGCTAAGGGACTAGCGGGAGTGTTTGTCTACAATGAGCAGTTCTTC.

This clonotype was detected only a few times. V usage is TRBV7-3 and J usage is TRBJ1-2; tentative D call: TRBD1 (5 bases). The germline CDR1 and CDR2 sequences are SGHTA and FQGTGA. The CDR3 is 14 residues long. The ends were cut back, 0 bases at V and 2 bases at J, with 7 bases in the middle. This chain's CDR3 is CASSLTRGNYGYTF. As DNA, the CDR3 is TGTGCCAGCAGCTTAACGCGGGGGAACTATGGCTACACCTTC.

This clonotype is judged medium-sized. V usage is TRBV7-9 and J usage is TRBJ2-3; 8 nucleotides align to TRBD2. Trimming at V came to 4 bases and at J to 2 bases, leaving 5 bases not matched to a gene. CDR1 SEHNR and CDR2 FQNEAQ come from the germline V gene (reference sequence). The CDR3 extends over 15 amino acids. The CDR3 coding sequence is TGTGCCAGCAGCTCCAGCGGGAGACCCACAGATACGCAGTATTTT. Translating it yields CASSSSGRPTDTQYF.

In its sample, this clonotype is medium-sized. A clone one base away is much larger, so this may be a read error. V gene TRBV29-1 combines with J gene TRBJ1-2, with D uncertain. Germline CDR1 is SQVTM and CDR2 is ANQGSEA. Trimming took off 0 bases at V and 6 bases at J, with 23 bases between the two ends. The length of the CDR3 is 17 residues. The CDR3 loop reads CSVEEFQVPVSADGYTF. In DNA form, the CDR3 reads TGCAGCGTTGAAGAATTCCAGGTCCCCGTCAGTGCGGATGGCTACACCTTC.

This clonotype showed up just a few times. The CDR3 sequence: CASSPPGGLGYTF. CDR3 DNA sequence: TGTGCCAGCAGTCCCCCCGGGGGGCTCGGCTACACCTTC. This chain joins TRBV12-3 or TRBV12-4 and TRBJ1-2; tentatively, D is TRBD1 (6 bases). The V gene lost 5 bases and the J gene lost 8 bases, with 15 bases spanning the gap. CDR3 size: 13 residues.

This clonotype is classed as medium-sized. The rearrangement links TRBV4-3 to TRBJ1-2, with unresolved D. The V gene lost 2 bases and the J gene lost 0 bases, with 10 bases spanning the gap. This CDR3 contains 15 residues. The V gene's germline CDR1 is LGHNA and CDR2 YSLEER. CDR3 coding DNA: TGCGCCAGCAGCCAATATACGGGGTCTAACTATGGCTACACCTTC. It translates to CASSQYTGSNYGYTF.

The chain's CDR3 is CASSQGIRDGYGYTF. The CDR3 bases are TGCGCCAGCAGCCAAGGGATCAGGGACGGCTATGGCTACACCTTC. J is TRBJ1-2 and V is TRBV4-3, with D possibly being TRBD1 (5 bases). V dropped 1 base and J dropped 4 bases, with 13 bases sitting between them. The CDR3 totals 15 residues. Germline V gene sequence: CDR1 LGHNA, CDR2 YSLEER.

V usage is TRBV19 and J usage is TRBJ2-3; 7 bases align to TRBD1. With V trimmed by 7 bases and J by 5 bases, 15 bases remained unmatched. The germline CDR1 and CDR2 sequences are LNHDA and SQIVND (reference sequence). This CDR3 spans 16 amino acids. The CDR3 region is CASTREQGYLRDTQYF. CDR3 coding DNA: TGTGCCAGTACCCGGGAACAGGGGTATCTTAGAGATACGCAGTATTTT.